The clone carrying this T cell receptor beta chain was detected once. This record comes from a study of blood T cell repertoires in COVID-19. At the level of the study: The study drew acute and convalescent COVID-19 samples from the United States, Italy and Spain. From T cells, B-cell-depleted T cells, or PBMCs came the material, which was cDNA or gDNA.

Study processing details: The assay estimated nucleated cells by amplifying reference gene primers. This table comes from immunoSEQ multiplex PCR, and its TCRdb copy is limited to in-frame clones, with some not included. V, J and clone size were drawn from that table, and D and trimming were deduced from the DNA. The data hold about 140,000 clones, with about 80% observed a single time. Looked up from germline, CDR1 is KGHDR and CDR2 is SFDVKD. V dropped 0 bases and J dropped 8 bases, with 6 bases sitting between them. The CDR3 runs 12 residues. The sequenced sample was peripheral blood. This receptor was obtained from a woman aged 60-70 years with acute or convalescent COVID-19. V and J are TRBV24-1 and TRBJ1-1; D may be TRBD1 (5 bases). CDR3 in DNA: TGTGCCACCAGTGATTTGGGGGGGGAAGCTTTCTTT. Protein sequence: CATSDLGGEAFF.